This T cell receptor beta chain is drawn from a study of T cells in lung cancer brain metastases. Study background: A median roughly 350 days separated primary and brain metastasis sampling.

Resection was for synchronous oligometastatic disease or a late solitary brain metastasis recurrence. As concerns this clone: Its antigen is currently unknown.

Sequencing was performed with immunoSEQ multiplex PCR; in TCRdb, only in-frame clones are kept and a portion is missing. The sample has approximately 3,000 clones; 91% are singletons. Study-level findings and limits: Fragmented FFPE DNA may have left the infiltrating repertoire incompletely captured. Few clones were shared between paired lesions (mean Morisita approximately 0.23); most were lesion-specific.

Sample: tumor tissue from the primary lung tumor. This sequence was found in a man between 65 and 80 years old with non-small cell lung cancer.

The CDR3, as DNA: TGTGCCAGCAGTTTTGCGGGGAGGGCCACAGATACGCAGTATTTT. Its protein product is CASSFAGRATDTQYF. The chain uses TRBV27 and TRBJ2-3, with 7 bases lining up with TRBD2. The V segment lost 3 bases and the J segment 2 bases; nucleotides outside the gene matches: 5. Germline lookup yields CDR1 MNHEY and CDR2 SMNVEV (reference sequence). The CDR3 consists of 15 residues.